This TCR beta chain was profiled in a study of shared clonotypes between healthy human individuals. On this clone itself: Its antigen is unidentified.

Each donor was a Caucasian adult residing in Nashville, Tennessee. Replicate PCRs for sorted subsets used approximately 220 ng DNA; this equaled about 30,000 T cell genomes. Sequencing was performed with immunoSEQ multiplex PCR; in TCRdb, only in-frame clones are kept and a portion is missing. The sample contains 2,500,000 or so clones, roughly 90% of which appear only once. Study-wide results and limits: A reduction in generation probabilities was seen for non-shared clonotypes relative to those shared by all four donors.

Trimming cost V 4 bases and J 0 bases, with 15 bases left between them. This CDR3 comprises 16 residues. Germline V gene data show CDR1 as MNHNS and CDR2 as SASEGT. This clonotype originated in a man younger than 35 in good health. Some clones in this sample may be carry-over from other donors' samples. Source material: naive CD4+ T cells from PBMCs. Subset given: CD45RA+ positively selected. The genes are TRBV6-1 and TRBJ1-1; D gene ambiguous. CDR3 residues: CASSVGYKALNTEAFF. CDR3 in DNA: TGTGCCAGCAGTGTAGGGTACAAGGCCCTGAACACTGAAGCTTTCTTT.